One T cell receptor beta chain is described in this entry. This CDR3 region has 15 residues. Losses at the gene ends were 5 bases for V and 5 bases for J; bases not matched to a gene: 11. Germline CDR1 reads LNHDA; CDR2 reads SQIVND (reference sequence). The sample belongs to a study of T cell changes during pregnancy in multiple sclerosis. Sequencing was performed with immunoSEQ multiplex PCR; in TCRdb, only in-frame clones are kept and a portion is missing. The table lists about 22,000 clones, approximately 89% of them singletons. The clonotype originates from a female donor in good health, enrolled as a control in a pregnancy study. The source material was CD4+ T cells from peripheral blood mononuclear cells, sampled after pregnancy. The chain carries TRBV19 and TRBJ2-5; TRBD2 matches 7 bases. The CDR3 DNA is TGTGCCAGTAGTCTTAGACGCCCCGGGGGGGAGACCCAGTACTTC. Protein product: CASSLRRPGGETQYF.